The sequence of this T cell receptor beta chain was determined in a study of cytomegalovirus exposure and HLA in healthy donors listed by TCRdb under 2017. As for the study more broadly: In an earlier analysis of some 550 of the donors, 250 to 350 Gb of sequence data and approximately 120 million unique TCR beta sequences from 180 million or so T cells were reported. A later analysis re-examined previously published TCR beta repertoires from more than 550 donors and added high-resolution HLA genotyping to investigate patterns of TCR occurrence. On average, about 200,000 unique TCR beta nucleotide sequences were sequenced per donor among 350 to 400 genotyped donors of the cohort, with approximately 18% of those sequences being non-productive. To predict cytomegalovirus infection status, the study brought together high-throughput TCR immunosequencing, statistical association of individual TCRs with disease status, and machine learning. The aim of the study was to test whether cataloging public T cell receptors could identify signatures of past pathogen exposure. Roughly 5 DR-DQ haplotypes were handled as single units for association and clustering because linkage in the cohort was strong. Along with the 666-subject first cohort, a separate validation cohort of over a hundred different subjects was used. To decide whether each TCR beta V gene segment behaved as functional or pseudogenic, an earlier analysis of some 580 of the donors relied on high-throughput TCR beta sequencing. In a later genetic analysis, genome-wide SNP genotypes for about three fifths of the roughly 670 donors were used, and that subset was treated as a discovery cohort. Rather than drawing on any new phenotypic data, the later analysis identified candidate immune exposures from TCR beta sequences and the way those sequences occurred across donors. Of the 300 to 450 genotyped donors, less than 85% were placed in the genetic ancestry cluster associated with self-reported Caucasian donors. Donor age, sex, ethnicity and CMV serostatus were compiled together with the repertoire data. An early release covering 550 to 650 HLA-typed donors comprised about 300 gigabases of sequencing data and roughly 86 million unique TCR sequences. The T cell repertoires of 666 subjects were profiled by immunosequencing and related to cytomegalovirus serostatus. Every repertoire in the discovery cohort had been generated on one and the same sequencing platform. Class I and class II HLA loci were covered by the typing at four-digit resolution. Typing coverage varied by locus: about 620-630 donors for A, B, C, DRB1 and DQB1; roughly 520 for DQA1; approximately 570 for DPA1; approximately 490 for DPB1. Study-wide findings and limitations: In both the original and validation cohorts, the classifier was reported to diagnose cytomegalovirus status with high specificity and sensitivity. Linkage disequilibrium might explain the correlated functional status among segregating V segments, but an unknown experimental factor could not be ruled out. Compared with equally common non-associated chains, HLA-associated TCR beta chains in a later analysis were more clonally expanded and had lower generation probabilities. Because counts were too low, seventeen rarely observed V segments, including chromosome 9 orphons, were left out of the earlier analysis of approximately 580 of the donors. A further reported finding was that TCR beta sequences accurately predicted the HLA-A and HLA-B alleles for most subjects in the first cohort. For the cohort, immune exposure information was limited to CMV serostatus. A cluster of highly shared sequence variants was judged likely to represent a technical artifact of the sequencing pipeline. A later genetic analysis reported fewer N-insertions in productive TCRs among donors in an Asian-associated ancestry cluster than the roughly 700-donor mean. In an earlier analysis of 587 of the donors, most TCR beta V segments appeared in productive rearrangements about 87% or about 30% of the time, broadly matching IMGT annotations. Specific HLA alleles were associated with 15,000 to 20,000 TCR beta sequences at a false discovery rate of 0.05 in a later analysis. Because the 87-base-pair reads could not distinguish some IMGT-functional V segments, including TRBV6-2 and TRBV6-3, those segments were excluded. While some public TCRs were present in many individuals, most TCR sequences turned up only very rarely across donors. In a later genetic analysis, a missense DCLRE1C variant was associated with V-gene and J-gene trimming of TCR beta chains, and the association was replicated in an independent cohort. Most CMV-associated TCR beta chains appeared to be HLA-restricted in a later analysis, and the HLA associations seemed to be driven largely by CMV exposure. In this cohort, only TCR beta chains were sequenced, and detectable features were limited by the absence of alpha or paired-chain data. The presence/absence analyses assumed that sequencing depth was roughly uniform across donors, and that assumption may not be true. Because HLA typing was missing for some donors at each locus, association tests included only the typed subset. Several of the top co-occurrence clusters appeared to be linked to parvovirus B19, influenza, CMV and Epstein-Barr virus, according to a later analysis. In a later analysis, the rate of TCR association differed among HLA loci, with DRB1 alleles having the most associated TCRs and HLA-C alleles having the fewest. According to the authors, the approach could potentially be generalized to other disease states and immunological phenotypes. In vitro tests confirmed that a few of the cytomegalovirus-associated TCR beta chains recognize cytomegalovirus antigens. In the study, around 160 TCR beta chains were listed as associated with cytomegalovirus. Strong co-occurrence of HLA alleles, especially DR and DQ, made assigning TCR associations to individual alleles difficult.

Looking up the germline V gene (reference sequence) yields CDR1 LNHDA and CDR2 SQIVND. V lost 6 bases and J lost 4 bases; the stretch between them is 10 bases long. The CDR3 covers 13 residues, taking in both the cysteine and the phenylalanine. The entry retains the CDR3 DNA only, 39 bases that are in frame from base 1. On this clone: Its cognate antigen has yet to be identified. No base qualities exist here, and no much larger clone lies one base off it.

In total, roughly 670 healthy bone marrow donors made up the cohort. Cohort members were all nominally healthy when sampled, although unrecorded immune exposures were likely present. The donor tested CMV seropositive and was one of the 289 seropositive cohort members. Every donor gave a peripheral blood sample, and the peripheral blood mononuclear cells from that sample were used for TCR beta sequencing. The Qiagen DNeasy Blood Extraction Kit was used to extract genomic DNA from the blood cell samples. Library preparation used the immunoSEQ multiplex PCR assay. A mixture of 60 forward primers for TCR Vbeta segments and 13 reverse primers for TCR Jbeta segments was used in the multiplex PCR. The CDR3 region of rearranged TCR beta genes was amplified from genomic DNA with a multiplex PCR assay. The amplified TCR beta libraries were sequenced on the Illumina HiSeq System as 87-base-pair reads. As for how the authors treated the data: A later analysis tallied about 77 million unique TCR beta chains across the 666 repertoires, and around 9.9 million of those chains were shared by two or more donors. A nearest-neighbor algorithm error-corrected the raw reads and collapsed the reads into unique sequences, merging closely related sequences to remove PCR and sequencing errors. CDR3 sequences were aligned to IMGT reference sequences to assign V, D and J gene segments. For a sequence to be retained, at least a six-nucleotide match to both a V gene segment and a J gene segment was required. A rearrangement was called productive if the CDR3 had no stop codons and remained in frame with V and J, and every other rearrangement was called non-productive. CDR3 was defined according to IMGT convention as the region running from the second conserved V-encoded cysteine to the conserved J-encoded phenylalanine. Sequences without an unambiguous match to a single V gene segment were excluded from the earlier analysis of 500 to 700 of the donors. In an earlier analysis of approximately 500 of the donors, a V segment was called functional when productive rearrangements were above 56.7%, and segregating when the standard deviation between donors exceeded 5%. A statistical classification framework was developed to diagnose cytomegalovirus status using the catalog of TCR beta chain sequences. In a later analysis, TCR nucleotide sequences were compared against IMGT/GENE-DB human TR gene sequences so that V and J genes could be assigned. In a later analysis, CDR3 sequences and most-parsimonious VDJ recombination scenarios were assigned using the TCRdist pipeline. In a later analysis, each TCR beta chain was defined by its CDR3 amino acid sequence together with its V-gene family, and reads without a unique V-gene family were excluded. To address suspected cross-contamination and a sequencing artifact, a later analysis removed 450 to 700 highly shared, low-generation-probability nucleotide sequences. In a later analysis, a clonal expansion index was calculated for each public chain from normalized within-repertoire ranks of inferred template counts. In a later analysis, generation probabilities were computed using a VDJ recombination model fitted to out-of-frame rearrangements, and the results were checked against IGoR. In a later analysis, TCR-TCR, TCR-HLA and TCR-CMV co-occurrence was scored with hypergeometric tests, and a repertoire-size bias correction was applied to TCR pairs. To estimate false discovery rates, a later analysis permuted the HLA or CMV assignments 20 times. In a later analysis, co-occurring TCRs were grouped with DBSCAN, and TCRdist sequence similarity was added when clustering was performed within HLA-allele-positive subsets. Co-occurrence clustering excluded repertoires with fewer than 30,000 or more than 120,000 public chains, plus five with anomalous nucleotide sharing. TCRdb's version of the immuneACCESS table is confined to in-frame rearrangements and falls short of the full clone set. An unresolved V gene accounts for under half of the shortfall where checked; the remainder is of unknown origin. The V and J calls and clone size are taken from that table; D and trimming were inferred from the DNA. The sample has about 130,000 clones on record, 80% of them singletons. Together, the top ten hold approximately 10% of the sample.

The chain employs TRBV19 and TRBJ1-5; TRBD1 is possibly the D segment (6 matching bases). The sequenced sample was PBMCs. The clonotype originates from a man aged 25 to 40 in good health and CMV-seropositive. Read as DNA, the sequence is TGTGCCAGTAGCGACAGGTTGAATCAGCCCCAGCATTTT. This codes for CASSDRLNQPQHF.